This T cell receptor (beta chain) was captured by sequencing in a study of monozygotic twins with inflammatory bowel disease. TCRdb reprocessed the 5' RACE reads, keeping one entry per CDR3 protein, no DNA. The sample table sets out more than 300,000 distinct CDR3 sequences. Blood was drawn once per donor, and each sample measured approximately 2.4 ml. The CDR3 runs to 14 residues. Germline CDR1 is MNHEY and CDR2 is SVGEGT. Study-level findings and limits: There was no support for any single strong signal or clonotype associated with IBD.

As to this clonotype: Its antigen remains unidentified.

The specimen sequenced was blood. The TCR comes from a human donor with ulcerative colitis or Crohn's disease, or a healthy co-twin of an affected twin (not recorded which). The rearrangement joins TRBV6-2 or TRBV6-3 to TRBJ2-3; TCRdb designates TRBD1, a call that cannot be tested without DNA. This CDR3 reads CASRYRGYTDTQYF.